Listed here are 6 T cell receptor beta chains from one sample, sequenced in a study of blood T cell repertoires in COVID-19. This table comes from immunoSEQ multiplex PCR, and its TCRdb copy is limited to in-frame clones, with some not included. The repertoire holds around 47,000 clones, over 80% seen once, with roughly 7.1% in the top ten. Sequenced material: peripheral blood. The receptors were sampled from an older man with active COVID-19.

This chain connects TRBV13 to TRBJ2-3, with 7 positions matching TRBD2. Germline V lookup: CDR1 PRHDT, CDR2 FYEKMQ (reference sequence). J gave up 2 bases and V 0 bases, and 8 bases lay outside the gene matches. The CDR3 has 17 amino acids. CDR3 protein: CASSLGLSGGYTDTQYF. The CDR3 DNA reads TGTGCCAGCAGCTTAGGCCTCTCGGGGGGATACACAGATACGCAGTATTTT.

This clone appeared a few times. V and J are TRBV4-2 and TRBJ2-7, with D possibly TRBD1 on 5 matching bases. Germline V gene lookup returns CDR1 LGHNA and CDR2 YNFKEQ. This CDR3 is built from 15 residues. The ends were cut back, 1 base at V and 2 bases at J, with 12 bases in the middle. CDR3 in amino acids: CASSQAHSTAYEQYF. The CDR3, as DNA: TGTGCCAGCAGCCAAGCCCATTCGACAGCCTACGAGCAGTACTTC.

The chain is built from TRBV5-1 and TRBJ2-5; 7 positions agree with TRBD1. CDR3 length equals 14 residues. CDR1 is SGHRS, CDR2 YFSETQ, per germline. V lost 0 bases to trimming and J lost 5 bases; unmatched junction nucleotides: 4. The chain's CDR3 is CASSLEGAWETQYF. CDR3 nucleotides: TGCGCCAGCAGCTTGGAGGGGGCTTGGGAGACCCAGTACTTC.

The chain has TRBV5-1 and TRBJ2-1, with 9 nucleotides matching TRBD1. V dropped 2 bases and J dropped 6; count of bases not matched to a gene: 9. The germline V gene encodes CDR1 SGHRS and CDR2 YFSETQ. The CDR3 has 16 residues. The CDR3 DNA follows: TGCGCCAGCAGCTTCTTTGGGACAGGGCCTTTCAATGAGCAGTTCTTC. Translation gives CASSFFGTGPFNEQFF.

There are a few counts of this clone. The chain links TRBV6-6 to TRBJ1-1, with 8 bases matching TRBD1. This CDR3 has 14 residues. Germline V gene data show CDR1 as MNHNY and CDR2 as SVGAGI (reference sequence). Trimming took 7 bases from V and 5 from J; bases not matched to a gene: 9. The CDR3 coding sequence is TGTGCCAGCACCCAAGGCAGGGGGCGAACTGAAGCTTTCTTT. This translates into CASTQGRGRTEAFF.

Written as DNA, the CDR3 is TGTGCCAGTAGTGACGACAAGAGCTCCTACAATGAGCAGTTCTTC. Translated, it gives CASSDDKSSYNEQFF. The rearrangement joins TRBV19 to TRBJ2-1, with no clear D. V was shortened by 5 bases and J by 0 bases, with 11 bases between the two germline ends. Per germline, CDR1 LNHDA and CDR2 SQIVND (reference sequence). The CDR3 contains 15 residues.